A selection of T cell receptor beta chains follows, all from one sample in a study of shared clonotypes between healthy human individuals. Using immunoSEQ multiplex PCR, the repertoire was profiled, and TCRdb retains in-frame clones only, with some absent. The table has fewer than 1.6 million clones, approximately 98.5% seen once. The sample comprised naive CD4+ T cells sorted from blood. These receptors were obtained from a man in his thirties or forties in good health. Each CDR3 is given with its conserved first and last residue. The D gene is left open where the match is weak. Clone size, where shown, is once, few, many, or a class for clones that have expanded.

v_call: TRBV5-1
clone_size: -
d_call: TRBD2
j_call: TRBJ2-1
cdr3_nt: TGCGCCAGCAGCAATGAACGGCGGGAGGTAGAGTTCTTC
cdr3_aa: CASSNERREVEFF

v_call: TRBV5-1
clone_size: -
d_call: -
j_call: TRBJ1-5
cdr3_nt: TGCGCCAGCAGCTTGGTTGGGCTGGGGAGCGAGCCCCAGCATTTT
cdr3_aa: CASSLVGLGSEPQHF

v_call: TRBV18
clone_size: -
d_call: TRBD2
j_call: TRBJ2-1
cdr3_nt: TGTGCCAGCTCACCTCAGAGGGGCGGGAGTAGCGGGAATGAGCAGTTCTTC
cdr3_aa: CASSPQRGGSSGNEQFF

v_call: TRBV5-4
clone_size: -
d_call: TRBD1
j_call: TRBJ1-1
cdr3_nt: TGTGCCAGCAGCCTCGGGACAGGCGTGAACACTGAAGCTTTCTTT
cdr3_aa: CASSLGTGVNTEAFF

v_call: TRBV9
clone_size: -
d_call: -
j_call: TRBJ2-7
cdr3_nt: TGTGCCAGCAGCGTAGGCCCTGGTGGCGGGCTTGGGGAGCAGTACTTC
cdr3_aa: CASSVGPGGGLGEQYF

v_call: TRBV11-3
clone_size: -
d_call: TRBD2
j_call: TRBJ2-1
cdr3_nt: TGTGCCAGCAGCTTAGATAGCGGGAGGACCTCCTACAATGAGCAGTTCTTC
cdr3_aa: CASSLDSGRTSYNEQFF

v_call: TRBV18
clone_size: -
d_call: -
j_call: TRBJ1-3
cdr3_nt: TGTGCCAGCTCACCATCAGGGAGCTCTGGAAACACCATATATTTT
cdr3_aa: CASSPSGSSGNTIYF

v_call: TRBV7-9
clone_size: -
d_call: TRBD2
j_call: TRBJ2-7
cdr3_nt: TGTGCCAGCAGCTCCTGGATTGATAGCGGGAACCCCGGGCTGGAGGAGCAGTACTTC
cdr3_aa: CASSSWIDSGNPGLEEQYF

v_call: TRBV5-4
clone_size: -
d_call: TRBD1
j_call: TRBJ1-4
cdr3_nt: TGTGCCAGCAGCACCGGGACAGGTGGGGAAAAACTGTTTTTT
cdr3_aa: CASSTGTGGEKLFF

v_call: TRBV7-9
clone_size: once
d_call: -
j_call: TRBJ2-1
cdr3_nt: TGTGCCAGCAGCTTAGCAGGGTCCTCCTACAATGAGCAGTTCTTC
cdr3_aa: CASSLAGSSYNEQFF

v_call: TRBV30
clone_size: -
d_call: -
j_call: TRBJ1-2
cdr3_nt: TGTGCCTGGAGTTCAATTTATGGCTACACCTTC
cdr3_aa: CAWSSIYGYTF

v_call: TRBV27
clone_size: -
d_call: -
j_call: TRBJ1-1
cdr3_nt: TGTGCCAGCAGAACGGGACCGAGAAACACTGAAGCTTTCTTT
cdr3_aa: CASRTGPRNTEAFF

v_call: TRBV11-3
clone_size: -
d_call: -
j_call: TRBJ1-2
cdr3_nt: TGTGCCAGCAGCTCGGGCCCACGGAGAGCTAACTATGGCTACACCTTC
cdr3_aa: CASSSGPRRANYGYTF

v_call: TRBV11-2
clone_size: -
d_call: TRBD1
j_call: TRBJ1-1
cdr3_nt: TGTGCCAGCAGCTCCTACCGGGACAGCACTGAAGCTTTCTTT
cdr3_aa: CASSSYRDSTEAFF

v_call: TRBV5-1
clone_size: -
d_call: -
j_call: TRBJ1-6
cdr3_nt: TGCGCCAGCAGCTTGGGGAATTCACCCCTCCACTTT
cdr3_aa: CASSLGNSPLHF

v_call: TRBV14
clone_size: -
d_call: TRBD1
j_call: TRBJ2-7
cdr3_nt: TGTGCCAGCAGCCAAGATCCAGAGGGGGCGTACGAGCAGTACTTC
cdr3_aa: CASSQDPEGAYEQYF

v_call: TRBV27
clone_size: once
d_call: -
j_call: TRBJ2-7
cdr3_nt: TGTGCCAGCAGTTTTGCGGGGAACGAGCAGTACTTC
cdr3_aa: CASSFAGNEQYF

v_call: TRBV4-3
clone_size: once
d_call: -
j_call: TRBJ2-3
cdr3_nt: TGCGCCAGCAGCCACGTTGGCGGAGATACGCAGTATTTT
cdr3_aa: CASSHVGGDTQYF

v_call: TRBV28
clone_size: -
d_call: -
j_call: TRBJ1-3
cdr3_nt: TGTGCCAGCGGATATAGGGGAAACACCATATATTTT
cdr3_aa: CASGYRGNTIYF

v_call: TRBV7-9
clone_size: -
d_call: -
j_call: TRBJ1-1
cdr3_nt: TGTGCCAGCAGCCCCCCCGGGACACAGAACACTGAAGCTTTCTTT
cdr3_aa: CASSPPGTQNTEAFF

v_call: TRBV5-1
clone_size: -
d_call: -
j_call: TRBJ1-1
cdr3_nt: TGCGCCAGCAGCTTGGGCGGGGTAGTGAACACTGAAGCTTTCTTT
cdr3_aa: CASSLGGVVNTEAFF

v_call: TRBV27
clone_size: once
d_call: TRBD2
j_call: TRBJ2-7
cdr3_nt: TGTGCCAGCAGTTTACGGGAGGGCCGCGGGTACGAGCAGTACTTC
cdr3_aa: CASSLREGRGYEQYF

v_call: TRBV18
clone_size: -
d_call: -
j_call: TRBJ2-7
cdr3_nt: TGTGCCAGCTCACCTATAACAGGGTTCGCATCCTACGAGCAGTACTTC
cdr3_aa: CASSPITGFASYEQYF

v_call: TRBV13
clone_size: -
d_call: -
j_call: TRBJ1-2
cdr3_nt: TGTGCCAGCAGTCCGGGACCAGAGGGCGGCTACACCTTC
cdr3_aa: CASSPGPEGGYTF

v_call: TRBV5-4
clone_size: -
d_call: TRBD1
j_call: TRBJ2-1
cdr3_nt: TGTGCCAGCAGCTTGCCCGGCACAGGGGTTGAGCAGTTCTTC
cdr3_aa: CASSLPGTGVEQFF

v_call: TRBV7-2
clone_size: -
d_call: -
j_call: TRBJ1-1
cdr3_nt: TGTGCCAGCAGCTTAGCTCTCGGGAGGAACACTGAAGCTTTCTTT
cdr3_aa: CASSLALGRNTEAFF

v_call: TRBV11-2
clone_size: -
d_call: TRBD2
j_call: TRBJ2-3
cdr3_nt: TGTGCCAGCAGCCCGGAGGTCCTAGCGGGATTAACAGATACGCAGTATTTT
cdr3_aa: CASSPEVLAGLTDTQYF

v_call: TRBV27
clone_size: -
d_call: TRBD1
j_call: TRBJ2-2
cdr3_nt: TGTGCCAGCAGTTTATTTAAGAGACAGGGCGTATTCACCGGGGAGCTGTTTTTT
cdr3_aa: CASSLFKRQGVFTGELFF

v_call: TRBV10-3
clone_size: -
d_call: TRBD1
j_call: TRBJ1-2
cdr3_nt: TGTGCCATCAGTGGCACAGGGGGCACTGGCTACACCTTC
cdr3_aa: CAISGTGGTGYTF

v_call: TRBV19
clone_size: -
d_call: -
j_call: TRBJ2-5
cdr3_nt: TGTGCCAGTAGTATAGGTGGGAACCAAGAGACCCAGTACTTC
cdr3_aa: CASSIGGNQETQYF

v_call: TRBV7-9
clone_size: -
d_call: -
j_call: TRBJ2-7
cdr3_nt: TGTGCCAGCAGTTGGGACAACTCCTACGAGCAGTACTTC
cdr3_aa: CASSWDNSYEQYF

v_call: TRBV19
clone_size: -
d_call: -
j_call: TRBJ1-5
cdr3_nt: TGTGCCAGTAGTCTGGCAGGCGGTCAGCCCCAGCATTTT
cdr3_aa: CASSLAGGQPQHF

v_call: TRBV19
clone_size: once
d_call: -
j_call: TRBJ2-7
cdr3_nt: TGTGCCAGTGGACATGTTGGGAGGAACGAGCAGTACTTC
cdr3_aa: CASGHVGRNEQYF

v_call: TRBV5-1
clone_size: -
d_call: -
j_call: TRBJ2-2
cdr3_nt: TGCGCCAGCAGCATAGAAGCCGGGGAGCTGTTTTTT
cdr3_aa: CASSIEAGELFF

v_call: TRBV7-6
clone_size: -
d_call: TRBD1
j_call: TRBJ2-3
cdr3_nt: TGTGCCAGCAGCTCTCCCTTGGACAGGGTCACTGATACGCAGTATTTT
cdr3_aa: CASSSPLDRVTDTQYF

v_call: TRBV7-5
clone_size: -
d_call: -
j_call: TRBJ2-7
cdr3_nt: TGTGCCAGATCCAAACCGGGGGGAACATACGAGCAGTACTTC
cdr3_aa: CARSKPGGTYEQYF

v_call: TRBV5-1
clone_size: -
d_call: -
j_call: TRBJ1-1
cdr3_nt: TGCGCCAGCAGCGGGGACGGGCAGGCTGAAGCTTTCTTT
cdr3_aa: CASSGDGQAEAFF

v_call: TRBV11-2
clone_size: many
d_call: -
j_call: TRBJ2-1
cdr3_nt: TGTGCCAGCAGCTTAGTTTACCCGGGTTTCGGCAATGAGCAGTTCTTC
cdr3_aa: CASSLVYPGFGNEQFF

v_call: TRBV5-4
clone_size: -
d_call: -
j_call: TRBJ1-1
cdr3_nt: TGTGCCAGCAGCTTGTATTCCAGGGCCTCAGGAGCTTTCTTT
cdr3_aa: CASSLYSRASGAFF

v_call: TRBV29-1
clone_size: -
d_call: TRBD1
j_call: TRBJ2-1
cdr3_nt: TGCAGCGTGACAGGGGAAGTCAATGAGCAGTTCTTC
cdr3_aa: CSVTGEVNEQFF

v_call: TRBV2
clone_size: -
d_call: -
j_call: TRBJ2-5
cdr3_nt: TGTGCCAGCAGTGTGTCCGCGCCAGAGACCCAGTACTTC
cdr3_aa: CASSVSAPETQYF

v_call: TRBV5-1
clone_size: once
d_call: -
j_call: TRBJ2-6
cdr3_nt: TGCGCCAGCAGCTTGGACGGGAACGGGGCCAACGTCCTGACTTTC
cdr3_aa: CASSLDGNGANVLTF

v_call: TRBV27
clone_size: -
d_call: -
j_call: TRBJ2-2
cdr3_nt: TGTGCCAGCACCTCTTTGGGGACCGGGACGCCAAACACCGGGGAGCTGTTTTTT
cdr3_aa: CASTSLGTGTPNTGELFF

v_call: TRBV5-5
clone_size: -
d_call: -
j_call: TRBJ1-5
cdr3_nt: TGTGCCAGCAGCTTGGACAGGGAATATGGCAATCAGCCCCAGCATTTT
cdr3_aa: CASSLDREYGNQPQHF

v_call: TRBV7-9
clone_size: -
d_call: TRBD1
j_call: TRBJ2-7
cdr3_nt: TGTGCCAGCAGCTCAGCAACCCCGGGACAGGGGAGTTCCTACGAGCAGTACTTC
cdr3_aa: CASSSATPGQGSSYEQYF

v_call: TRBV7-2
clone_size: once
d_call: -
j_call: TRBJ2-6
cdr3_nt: TGTGCCAGCAGCTTGGGCGGTTATGGGGCCAACGTCCTGACTTTC
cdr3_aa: CASSLGGYGANVLTF

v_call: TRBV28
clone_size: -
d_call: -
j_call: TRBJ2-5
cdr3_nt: TGTGCCAGCAGCATGAACCTCGGGGCTCAAGAGACCCAGTACTTC
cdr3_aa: CASSMNLGAQETQYF

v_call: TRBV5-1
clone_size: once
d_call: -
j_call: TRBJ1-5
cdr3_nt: TGCGCCAGCAGCTTAGGGAACAATCAGCCCCAGCATTTT
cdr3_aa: CASSLGNNQPQHF

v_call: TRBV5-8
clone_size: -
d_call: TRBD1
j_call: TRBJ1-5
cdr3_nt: TGTGCCAGCAGCCTCGACAGGGTTCCTCGGCCCCAGCATTTT
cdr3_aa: CASSLDRVPRPQHF

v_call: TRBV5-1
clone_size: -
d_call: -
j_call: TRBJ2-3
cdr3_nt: TGCGCCAGCAGCAGGTCCGGGACAAGAAGCACAGATACGCAGTATTTT
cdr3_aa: CASSRSGTRSTDTQYF

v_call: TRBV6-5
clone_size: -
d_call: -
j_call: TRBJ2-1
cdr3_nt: TGTGCCAGCAGCCGGAACAATGAGCAGTTCTTC
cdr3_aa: CASSRNNEQFF

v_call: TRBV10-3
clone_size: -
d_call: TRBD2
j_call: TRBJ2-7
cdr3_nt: TGTGCCATCAAAGTCGGGGGGGCGAGCTCCTACGAGCAGTACTTC
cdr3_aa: CAIKVGGASSYEQYF

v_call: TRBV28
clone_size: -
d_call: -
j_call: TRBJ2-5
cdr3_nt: TGTGCCAGCAGGGGCAGTCTGCAAGAGACCCAGTACTTC
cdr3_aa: CASRGSLQETQYF